Sequencing of this T cell receptor (beta chain) was carried out in a study of shared clonotypes between healthy human individuals. In the study overall: Researchers drew samples from two women and three men aged 18 to 49. Study-level findings and limits: Of the naive CD4 clonotypes, roughly 5% were shared across several donors.

A word on this clone: Its antigen is currently unknown.

Terminally differentiated effector memory CD45RA+ cells were excluded by CCR7 positive selection of CD45RO-negative cells. The study drew all its donors from Caucasian adults living in Nashville, Tennessee. The assay was immunoSEQ multiplex PCR, and TCRdb's table has in-frame clones only and misses some. The table has more than 2 million clones, just under 95% seen once. The clonotype comes from a man between 18 and 29 years old in good health. Some clones in this sample may be carry-over from other donors' samples. The sequencing sample was made of naive CD8+ T cells from PBMCs.

CDR3 bases: TGCGCCGGCTGCTACATGAACACTGAAGCTTTCTTT. The encoded protein is CAGCYMNTEAFF. The V call is TRBV10-1, the J call TRBJ1-1; D ambiguous. V was clipped by 11 bases and J by 0 bases, with 10 bases between them. CDR1 and CDR2 from the germline V gene are WNHNN and SYGVQD (reference sequence). The CDR3 loop spans 12 amino acids.